The sequence of this TCR beta chain was determined in a study of Ad26.COV2.S vaccination and SARS-CoV-2 variants. Study at large: The Ad26.COV2.S arm of the COV1001 trial was where the donor was placed. The study gave Ad26.COV2.S intramuscularly, once or twice 56 days apart. General study results and limits: Whether participants received vaccine or placebo, their non-spike TCR breadth was similar. An underestimation of total T cell responses may have resulted from the TCR breadth and depth analyses.

Points on this clone: Its cognate antigen is unknown.

The treatment here: 15 to 20 received Ad26.COV2.S at low or high dose, single or two shots; about 5 received placebo; per-sample allocation not given. It was on day 63 after the first vaccine or placebo injection that samples were taken. Germline CDR1 is SQVTM and CDR2 is ANQGSEA. There are 12 residues in the CDR3. Using immunoSEQ multiplex PCR, the repertoire was profiled, and TCRdb retains in-frame clones only, with some absent. The profile shows about 680,000 clones, approximately 88% of them singletons. The gene calls are TRBV29-1 and TRBJ2-5, with a tentative D call TRBD1 (6 bases). The sample in question was peripheral blood, obtained in a trial of Ad26.COV2.S vaccine versus placebo. This clonotype originated in a person aged 18-65 years who received the Ad26.COV2.S COVID-19 vaccine or a placebo. CDR3 in DNA: TGCAGTCACAACAGGGTCGGAGAGACCCAGTACTTC. It translates to CSHNRVGETQYF.